The 3 T cell receptor beta chains below were found in one sample sequenced in a study of blood T cell repertoires in COVID-19. Using immunoSEQ multiplex PCR, the repertoire was profiled, and TCRdb retains in-frame clones only, with some absent. The repertoire holds 500,000 to 600,000 clones, with about 89% as singletons. Sequencing was carried out using peripheral blood. These receptors were collected from a woman in her fifties or sixties with COVID-19, enrolled during active disease.

This chain connects TRBV2 to TRBJ1-2; weak D call: TRBD1 (5 bases). Trimming cost V 5 bases and J 9 bases, with 16 bases left between them. Germline V lookup: CDR1 SNHLY, CDR2 FYNNEI. This CDR3 is built from 13 residues. In DNA, the CDR3 is TGTGCCAGCAGTACTCAGGGTACCTCCAGCTACACCTTC. Translation gives CASSTQGTSSYTF.

The chain recombines TRBV29-1 with TRBJ1-1; weak D call: TRBD1 (6 bases). Deletions cut 4 bases from V and 4 bases from J, with 19 bases between. CDR1 is SQVTM and CDR2 is ANQGSEA in the germline V gene. CDR3 size: 15 residues. The CDR3 DNA sequence: TGCAGCGTTGGTATTTACAGGGAAGTGGTCACTGAAGCTTTCTTT. Translating gives CSVGIYREVVTEAFF.

The V gene is TRBV5-1, the J gene TRBJ1-1; 7 bases line up with TRBD1. The CDR3 spans 15 residues. V was clipped by 4 bases and J by 1 base; unmatched bases: 7. Germline V gene sequence: CDR1 SGHRS, CDR2 YFSETQ. The CDR3 sequence is CASSPSGQTNTEAFF. CDR3 sequence (DNA): TGCGCCAGCAGCCCCTCGGGACAGACGAACACTGAAGCTTTCTTT.